Listed below are T cell receptor beta chains from one sample, sequenced in a study of T cell responses to AZD1222 COVID-19 vaccine. The method was immunoSEQ multiplex PCR; TCRdb's version includes in-frame clones alone and lacks a portion of them. The table records more than 150,000 clones, under 95% of them present only once. Source: peripheral blood, taken 28 days after the second AZD1222 dose. Receptors were obtained from an adult who received the AZD1222 COVID-19 vaccine. Both conserved end residues are part of each CDR3. Each record gives: CDR3 DNA, CDR3 protein, J gene, D gene, V gene, clone size. The D gene is left open where the match is weak. Some rows mark clone size as missing; the rest say once, few, many or name a class of expanded clone.

CDR3nt: TGTGCCAGCAGTGAAATTACAGGGCCAGATACGCAGTATTTT
CDR3aa: CASSEITGPDTQYF
j_gene: TRBJ2-3
d_gene: -
v_gene: TRBV6-1
abundance: -

CDR3nt: TGTGCCAGCAGTCTCGGGACTAGCGCCTACAATGAGCAGTTCTTC
CDR3aa: CASSLGTSAYNEQFF
j_gene: TRBJ2-1
d_gene: TRBD2
v_gene: TRBV7-2
abundance: -

CDR3nt: TGTGCCGGTAACAGCGGGGACACGTCCTACGAGCAGTACTTC
CDR3aa: CAGNSGDTSYEQYF
j_gene: TRBJ2-7
d_gene: -
v_gene: TRBV19
abundance: -

CDR3nt: TGTGCCAGCAGTTTACCCGGACTAGCGGGAGCTGCCGAGCAGTACTTC
CDR3aa: CASSLPGLAGAAEQYF
j_gene: TRBJ2-7
d_gene: TRBD2
v_gene: TRBV28
abundance: -

CDR3nt: TGTGCCAGCAGTGCCGACAGCTCAACTAATGAAAAACTGTTTTTT
CDR3aa: CASSADSSTNEKLFF
j_gene: TRBJ1-4
d_gene: -
v_gene: TRBV2
abundance: -

CDR3nt: TGCGCCAGCAGCGTACTAGCGGGGGTTCCAAACACAGATACGCAGTATTTT
CDR3aa: CASSVLAGVPNTDTQYF
j_gene: TRBJ2-3
d_gene: TRBD2
v_gene: TRBV4-3
abundance: -

CDR3nt: TGCGCCAGCAGCCAATACCGGGGTGAGCAGTTCTTC
CDR3aa: CASSQYRGEQFF
j_gene: TRBJ2-1
d_gene: -
v_gene: TRBV4-1
abundance: -

CDR3nt: TGTGCCAGCAGCCAACGTGGGACTTTCCAAGAGACCCAGTACTTC
CDR3aa: CASSQRGTFQETQYF
j_gene: TRBJ2-5
d_gene: -
v_gene: TRBV4-2
abundance: -

CDR3nt: TGTGCCAGCAGCGTCACTAGCGGAAGCTCCTACAATGAGCAGTTCTTC
CDR3aa: CASSVTSGSSYNEQFF
j_gene: TRBJ2-1
d_gene: TRBD2
v_gene: TRBV9
abundance: -

CDR3nt: TGTGCCAGCAGTGGGCTAGCGGGGATAAGGACTTACAATGAGCAGTTCTTC
CDR3aa: CASSGLAGIRTYNEQFF
j_gene: TRBJ2-1
d_gene: TRBD2
v_gene: TRBV2
abundance: -

CDR3nt: TGCGCCAGCAGGCCGCAATTTGCAACTAATGAAAAACTGTTTTTT
CDR3aa: CASRPQFATNEKLFF
j_gene: TRBJ1-4
d_gene: -
v_gene: TRBV5-1
abundance: -

CDR3nt: TGTGCCAGTACTGGGGGACAGGGCAATCAGCCCCAGCATTTT
CDR3aa: CASTGGQGNQPQHF
j_gene: TRBJ1-5
d_gene: TRBD1
v_gene: TRBV19
abundance: -

CDR3nt: TGTGCCAGCTCACCGCTCGGCGACGCGAACACTGAAGCTTTCTTT
CDR3aa: CASSPLGDANTEAFF
j_gene: TRBJ1-1
d_gene: -
v_gene: TRBV18
abundance: -

CDR3nt: TGCAGCGCCGGACGGACTAGCGGAACCTACAATGAGCAGTTCTTC
CDR3aa: CSAGRTSGTYNEQFF
j_gene: TRBJ2-1
d_gene: TRBD2
v_gene: TRBV29-1
abundance: -

CDR3nt: TGTGCCAGCAGTGGCCAGGTGTGGCCTACCGGGGAGCTGTTTTTT
CDR3aa: CASSGQVWPTGELFF
j_gene: TRBJ2-2
d_gene: -
v_gene: TRBV28
abundance: -

CDR3nt: TGTGCCAGCAGCTTAGACGGGACAGGGGAGACTGAAGCTTTCTTT
CDR3aa: CASSLDGTGETEAFF
j_gene: TRBJ1-1
d_gene: TRBD1
v_gene: TRBV7-2
abundance: few

CDR3nt: TGTGCCAGTAGTAGCGTGATCGGTTCCTACAATGAGCAGTTCTTC
CDR3aa: CASSSVIGSYNEQFF
j_gene: TRBJ2-1
d_gene: -
v_gene: TRBV19
abundance: -

CDR3nt: TGTGCCAGCAGGAGGGGTTCGGGGTCCCGGTGGAGTTTT
CDR3aa: CASRRGSGSRWSF
j_gene: TRBJ1-4
d_gene: -
v_gene: TRBV2
abundance: -

CDR3nt: TGTGCCAGCAGTTTTAGGGATCTAAAACTGTTTTTT
CDR3aa: CASSFRDLKLFF
j_gene: TRBJ1-4
d_gene: -
v_gene: TRBV28
abundance: once

CDR3nt: TGTGCCAGCAGAATAACAGGGGTTGGAAACACCATATATTTT
CDR3aa: CASRITGVGNTIYF
j_gene: TRBJ1-3
d_gene: TRBD1
v_gene: TRBV28
abundance: -

CDR3nt: TGTGCCAGTAGTGTTACAGGGGGCACCGGGGAGCTGTTTTTT
CDR3aa: CASSVTGGTGELFF
j_gene: TRBJ2-2
d_gene: TRBD1
v_gene: TRBV19
abundance: -

CDR3nt: TGCGCCAGCAGCCAAGGTCGAGTCTACGAGCAGTACTTC
CDR3aa: CASSQGRVYEQYF
j_gene: TRBJ2-7
d_gene: -
v_gene: TRBV4-1
abundance: -

CDR3nt: TGTGCCTGGAGTGAAAGGTCGGCAGGGAGGATGAATGGCTACACCTTC
CDR3aa: CAWSERSAGRMNGYTF
j_gene: TRBJ1-2
d_gene: -
v_gene: TRBV30
abundance: once

CDR3nt: TGTGCCACCAGCAGAGATCCCGGGGGGAGTGAAGAAAAACTGTTTTTT
CDR3aa: CATSRDPGGSEEKLFF
j_gene: TRBJ1-4
d_gene: -
v_gene: TRBV15
abundance: -

CDR3nt: TGTGCCAGTGGACAGGTGTACGAGCAGTACTTC
CDR3aa: CASGQVYEQYF
j_gene: TRBJ2-7
d_gene: TRBD1
v_gene: TRBV19
abundance: -

CDR3nt: TGCGCCAGCGTACCGGGCGGGGGCCGCCAAGAGACCCAGTACTTC
CDR3aa: CASVPGGGRQETQYF
j_gene: TRBJ2-5
d_gene: -
v_gene: TRBV5-1
abundance: -

CDR3nt: TGTGCCAGCAGCCCATTAAATAGGTACGAGCAGTACTTC
CDR3aa: CASSPLNRYEQYF
j_gene: TRBJ2-7
d_gene: -
v_gene: TRBV27
abundance: once

CDR3nt: TGTGCCAGCAGCACCACTAGCGGGGGGGAAGTAGAGACCCAGTACTTC
CDR3aa: CASSTTSGGEVETQYF
j_gene: TRBJ2-5
d_gene: TRBD2
v_gene: TRBV7-9
abundance: -

CDR3nt: TGTGCCAGCAGCTTTGGCGGGGGGATTGAGACCCAGTACTTC
CDR3aa: CASSFGGGIETQYF
j_gene: TRBJ2-5
d_gene: TRBD2
v_gene: TRBV7-3
abundance: -

CDR3nt: TGTGCCATCAGTGACAGGGGGTTGGGAGCTTTCTTT
CDR3aa: CAISDRGLGAFF
j_gene: TRBJ1-1
d_gene: TRBD1
v_gene: TRBV10-3
abundance: -

CDR3nt: TGTGCCAGCCGTAGCGGGGGAGCCTACAATGAGCAGTTCTTC
CDR3aa: CASRSGGAYNEQFF
j_gene: TRBJ2-1
d_gene: TRBD2
v_gene: TRBV2
abundance: -

CDR3nt: TGCGCCAGCAAGGTGTGGACTAGCGGCACCGGGGAGCTGTTTTTT
CDR3aa: CASKVWTSGTGELFF
j_gene: TRBJ2-2
d_gene: TRBD2
v_gene: TRBV5-1
abundance: -